This T cell receptor beta chain was recovered during a study of cytotoxic CD8 clonotypes in ibrutinib-treated CLL. As for the study in general: Responses comprised around 24 partial and 2 complete; at median around 6 years, approximately 15 remained remitted and roughly twelve progressed. General observations from the study: Public clonotypes were rare and shrank or held steady on treatment.

Some clones are missing from TCRdb's copy, which holds only in-frame ones; the method was immunoSEQ multiplex PCR. The repertoire has about 200,000 clones, more than 75% of them found once; the top ten carry approximately 10%. In the case of this clone: Its antigen is not identified.

Germline trimming cut 5 bases from V and 5 bases from J; bases unmatched to any gene: 8. Germline values: CDR1 MNHEY, CDR2 SMNVEV (reference sequence). The CDR3 length is 15 residues. The source was PBMCs, collected after 12 months of ibrutinib treatment. The receptor comes from a human donor with chronic lymphocytic leukemia. The V gene is TRBV27, the J gene TRBJ2-5, with 10 positions matching TRBD2. The CDR3, as DNA: TGTGCCAGCAGTACCGGGACTAGCGTTTTGGAGACCCAGTACTTC. Amino acid sequence: CASSTGTSVLETQYF.